The clone carrying this TCR beta chain was counted ten times or more. The data were taken from a study of T cells in Graves' hyperthyroidism and ophthalmopathy. Patients were excluded because of uncontrolled infection, other autoimmune disease, pregnancy or lactation. A 10 ml volume of fresh peripheral blood provided the PBMCs. Amplification targeted TCR beta CDR3 regions from RNA transcripts. Initially, a first-round RT-PCR of the TCR CDR3 employed the HTBI primer set. Using its own MiXCR run on the multiplex PCR reads, TCRdb lists one record per CDR3 protein. This sample has 250,000 to 300,000 distinct CDR3 sequences; roughly an eighth occur once, and the top ten carry around 8%. The trim removed 7 bases at V and 5 bases at J, leaving 11 bases unmatched. Germline CDR1 is MNHNS and CDR2 is SASEGT. The CDR3 totals 16 residues.

Material for sequencing was blood. The TCR comes from a middle-aged woman with Graves' hyperthyroidism. V gene TRBV6-1 combines with J gene TRBJ2-3; 11 nucleotides match TRBD1. CDR3 residues: CASTVHTGTGGDTQYF. CDR3 in DNA: TGTGCCAGCACTGTACATACCGGGACAGGGGGAGATACGCAGTATTTT.